Listed below are T cell receptor beta chains from one sample, sequenced in a study of beta chain features in type 1 diabetes. TCRdb's copy holds only in-frame clones and misses some; the assay was immunoSEQ multiplex PCR. The sample lists tens of thousands of clones; around 50% were seen once. Sample: Tregs from blood. These receptors were collected from a woman aged 18-29 years in good health. CDR3s include the opening cysteine and the closing phenylalanine or tryptophan. The order of the fields is J gene, clone size, D gene, V gene, CDR3 DNA, CDR3 protein. D genes are given only for firm matches. Only some rows state a clone size, as once, few, many or a class for expanded clones.

j_gene: TRBJ1-1; abundance: .; d_gene: .; v_gene: TRBV7-2; CDR3nt: TGTGCCAGCAGCTTAGACAGGGCCGAAGCTTTCTTT; CDR3aa: CASSLDRAEAFF
j_gene: TRBJ2-7; abundance: .; d_gene: TRBD2; v_gene: TRBV4-1; CDR3nt: TGCGCCAGCAGCCAAGATCATCTAGCGGGATTAGGCGAGCAGTACTTC; CDR3aa: CASSQDHLAGLGEQYF
j_gene: TRBJ2-7; abundance: few; d_gene: .; v_gene: TRBV7-2; CDR3nt: TGTGCCAGCAGCTTTAGTTTGAGCTCCTACGAGCAGTACTTC; CDR3aa: CASSFSLSSYEQYF
j_gene: TRBJ2-3; abundance: .; d_gene: TRBD1; v_gene: TRBV28; CDR3nt: TGTGCCAGCAGTGCCAGGGGGCGCACAGATACGCAGTATTTT; CDR3aa: CASSARGRTDTQYF
j_gene: TRBJ2-3; abundance: few; d_gene: .; v_gene: TRBV7-8; CDR3nt: TGTGCCAGCCGGAGACAGGACACAGATACGCAGTATTTT; CDR3aa: CASRRQDTDTQYF
j_gene: TRBJ1-1; abundance: few; d_gene: TRBD1; v_gene: TRBV6-5; CDR3nt: TGTGCCAGCAGTTACTCCGGACAGGGGAGCACTGAAGCTTTCTTT; CDR3aa: CASSYSGQGSTEAFF
j_gene: TRBJ2-1; abundance: .; d_gene: .; v_gene: TRBV28; CDR3nt: TGTGCCAGCAGTTTGGGCAGTACTGAGCAGTTCTTC; CDR3aa: CASSLGSTEQFF
j_gene: TRBJ1-5; abundance: .; d_gene: TRBD1; v_gene: TRBV7-9; CDR3nt: TGTGCCAGCAGCCCAACGGGACAGCTGAGCAATCAGCCCCAGCATTTT; CDR3aa: CASSPTGQLSNQPQHF
j_gene: TRBJ1-3; abundance: once; d_gene: .; v_gene: TRBV7-2; CDR3nt: TGTGCCAGCAGCTTAAAGGAGTACAGGGCCGTGGACTCTGGAAACACCATATATTTT; CDR3aa: CASSLKEYRAVDSGNTIYF
j_gene: TRBJ1-2; abundance: few; d_gene: .; v_gene: TRBV28; CDR3nt: TGTGCCAGCAGTTTTGGCGCGACAGAGAGGTATGGCTACACCTTC; CDR3aa: CASSFGATERYGYTF
j_gene: TRBJ1-4; abundance: .; d_gene: TRBD1; v_gene: TRBV6-6; CDR3nt: TGTGCCAGCAGTTACGGGACAGGGAATGAAAAACTGTTTTTT; CDR3aa: CASSYGTGNEKLFF
j_gene: TRBJ1-2; abundance: .; d_gene: .; v_gene: TRBV6-9; CDR3nt: TGTGCCAGCAGCCTCAGCTACAGCTCCGTCTACACCTTC; CDR3aa: CASSLSYSSVYTF
j_gene: TRBJ2-7; abundance: few; d_gene: TRBD2; v_gene: TRBV7-8; CDR3nt: TGTGCCAGCAGCTCGACTAGCGGGGCCTACGAGCAGTACTTC; CDR3aa: CASSSTSGAYEQYF
j_gene: TRBJ1-4; abundance: .; d_gene: TRBD1; v_gene: TRBV7-2; CDR3nt: TGTGCCAGCAGCTTGACAGGGATTGCAACTAATGAAAAACTGTTTTTT; CDR3aa: CASSLTGIATNEKLFF